The source of this T cell receptor (beta chain) is a study of cytomegalovirus exposure and HLA in healthy donors. For this clone: Its specificity is not known.

13 Jbeta primers and 60 Vbeta primers were used for the PCR. Method: immunoSEQ multiplex PCR; TCRdb's copy keeps in-frame clones and lacks some. The table lists approximately 120,000 clones. General study points: There were a few CMV-associated chains whose specificity for CMV antigens was confirmed in vitro.

The sample comprised PBMCs. The sequence derives from a man aged 40-50 years in good health and CMV-seronegative.

The CDR3 loop is CASSSGLAVGNEQFF. In nucleotides, the CDR3 is TGTGCCAGCAGTTCCGGACTAGCGGTGGGGAATGAGCAGTTCTTC. The chain employs TRBV27 and TRBJ2-1; 10 nucleotides align to TRBD2. V gave up 4 bases and J gave up 7 bases; unmatched junction bases: 7. CDR1 and CDR2 (germline): MNHEY, SMNVEV (reference sequence). CDR3 length: 15 amino acids.